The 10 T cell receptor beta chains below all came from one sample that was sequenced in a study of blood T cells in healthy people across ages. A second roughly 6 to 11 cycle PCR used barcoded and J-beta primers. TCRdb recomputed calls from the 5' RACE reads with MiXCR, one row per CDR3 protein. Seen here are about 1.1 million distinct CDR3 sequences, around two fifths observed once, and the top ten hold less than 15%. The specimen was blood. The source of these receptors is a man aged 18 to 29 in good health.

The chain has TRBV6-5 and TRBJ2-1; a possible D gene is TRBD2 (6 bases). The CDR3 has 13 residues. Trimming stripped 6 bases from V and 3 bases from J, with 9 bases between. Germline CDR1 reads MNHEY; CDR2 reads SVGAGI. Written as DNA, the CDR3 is TGTGCCAGCAGGAAGGAGGGCTACAATGAGCAGTTCTTC. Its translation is CASRKEGYNEQFF.

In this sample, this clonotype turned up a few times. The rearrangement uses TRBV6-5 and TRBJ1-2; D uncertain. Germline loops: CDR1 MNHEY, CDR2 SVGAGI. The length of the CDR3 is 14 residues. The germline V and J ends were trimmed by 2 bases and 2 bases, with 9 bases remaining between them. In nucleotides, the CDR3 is TGTGCCAGCAGTTACGGGAGAACCAACTATGGCTACACCTTC. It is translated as CASSYGRTNYGYTF.

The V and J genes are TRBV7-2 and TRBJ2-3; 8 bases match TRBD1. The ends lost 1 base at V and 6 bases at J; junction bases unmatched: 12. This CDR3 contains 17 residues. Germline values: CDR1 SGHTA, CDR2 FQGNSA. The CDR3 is CASSLVPGRSGGDTQYF. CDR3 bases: TGTGCCAGCAGCTTAGTGCCGGGCCGCTCAGGGGGCGATACGCAGTATTTT.

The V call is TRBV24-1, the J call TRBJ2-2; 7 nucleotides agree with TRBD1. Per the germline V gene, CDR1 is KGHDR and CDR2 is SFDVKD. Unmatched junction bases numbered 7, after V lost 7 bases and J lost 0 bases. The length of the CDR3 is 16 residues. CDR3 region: CATSGWDSTNTGELFF. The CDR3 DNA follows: TGTGCCACCAGCGGTTGGGACAGCACGAACACCGGGGAGCTGTTTTTT.

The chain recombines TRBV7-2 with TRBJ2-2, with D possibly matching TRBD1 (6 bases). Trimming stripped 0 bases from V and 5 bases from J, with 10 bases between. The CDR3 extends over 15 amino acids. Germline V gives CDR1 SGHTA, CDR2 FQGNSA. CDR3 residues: CASSLAGAPTGELFF. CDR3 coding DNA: TGTGCCAGCAGCTTAGCGGGGGCTCCAACCGGGGAGCTGTTTTTT.

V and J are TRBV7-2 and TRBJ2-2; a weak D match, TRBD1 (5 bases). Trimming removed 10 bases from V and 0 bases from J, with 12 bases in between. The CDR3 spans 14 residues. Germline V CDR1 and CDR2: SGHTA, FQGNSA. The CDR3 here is CATRQFANTGELFF. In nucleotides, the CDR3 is TGTGCCACCAGACAGTTCGCGAACACCGGGGAGCTGTTTTTT.

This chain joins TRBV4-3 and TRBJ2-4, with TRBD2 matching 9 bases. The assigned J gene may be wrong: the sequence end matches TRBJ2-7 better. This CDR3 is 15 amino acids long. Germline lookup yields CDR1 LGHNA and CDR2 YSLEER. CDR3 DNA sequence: TGCGCCAGCAGCCAAGTGCGTAGCGGGGGCTACGAGCAGTACTTC. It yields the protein CASSQVRSGGYEQYF.

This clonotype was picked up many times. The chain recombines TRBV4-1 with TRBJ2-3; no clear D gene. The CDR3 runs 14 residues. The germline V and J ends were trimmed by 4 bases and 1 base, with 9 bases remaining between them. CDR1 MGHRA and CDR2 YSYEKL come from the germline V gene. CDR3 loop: CASSPAWGTDTQYF. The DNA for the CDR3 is TGCGCCAGCAGCCCCGCTTGGGGCACAGATACGCAGTATTTT.

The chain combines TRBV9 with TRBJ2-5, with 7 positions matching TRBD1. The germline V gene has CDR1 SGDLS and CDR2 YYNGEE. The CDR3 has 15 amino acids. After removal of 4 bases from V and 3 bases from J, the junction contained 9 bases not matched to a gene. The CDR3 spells CASSIKTGIEETQYF. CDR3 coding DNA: TGTGCCAGCAGCATAAAGACAGGGATAGAAGAGACCCAGTACTTC.

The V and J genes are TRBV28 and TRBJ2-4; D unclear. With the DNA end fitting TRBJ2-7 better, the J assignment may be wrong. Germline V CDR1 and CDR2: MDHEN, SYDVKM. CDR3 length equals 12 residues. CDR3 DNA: TGTGCCAGTGGGCAGAGTACCTACGAGCAGTACTTC. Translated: CASGQSTYEQYF.